This T cell receptor (beta chain) was documented in a study of T cell responses to AZD1222 COVID-19 vaccine. Study observations and caveats: White British donors predominated, females outnumbered males, and clonal diversity was possibly underestimated.

This table comes from immunoSEQ multiplex PCR, and its TCRdb copy is limited to in-frame clones, with some not included. The sample includes about 100,000 clones, about 90% of them seen just once. The CDR3 totals 15 residues. Germline assignment: CDR1 SGHAT and CDR2 FQNNGV. V lost 1 base and J lost 8; bases outside the gene matches: 4. About this clone: Its target is unknown.

Specimen: peripheral blood, collected 28 days after the second AZD1222 dose. The chain uses TRBV11-2 and TRBJ2-1, with 11 bases fitting TRBD2. The TCR sequence derives from an adult who received the AZD1222 COVID-19 vaccine. The CDR3 region has the DNA TGTGCCAGCAGCTTAGTAGCGGGAGGGCCATATGAGCAGTTCTTC. Translated, it gives CASSLVAGGPYEQFF. The entire variable domain, with the rest obtained from reference TRBV11-2 and TRBJ2-1, is as follows: EAGVAQSPRYKIIEKRQSVAFWCNPISGHATLYWYQQILGQGPKLLIQFQNNGVVDDSQLPKDRFSAERLKGVDSTLKIQPAKLEDSAVYLCASSLVAGGPYEQFFGPGTRLTVL.